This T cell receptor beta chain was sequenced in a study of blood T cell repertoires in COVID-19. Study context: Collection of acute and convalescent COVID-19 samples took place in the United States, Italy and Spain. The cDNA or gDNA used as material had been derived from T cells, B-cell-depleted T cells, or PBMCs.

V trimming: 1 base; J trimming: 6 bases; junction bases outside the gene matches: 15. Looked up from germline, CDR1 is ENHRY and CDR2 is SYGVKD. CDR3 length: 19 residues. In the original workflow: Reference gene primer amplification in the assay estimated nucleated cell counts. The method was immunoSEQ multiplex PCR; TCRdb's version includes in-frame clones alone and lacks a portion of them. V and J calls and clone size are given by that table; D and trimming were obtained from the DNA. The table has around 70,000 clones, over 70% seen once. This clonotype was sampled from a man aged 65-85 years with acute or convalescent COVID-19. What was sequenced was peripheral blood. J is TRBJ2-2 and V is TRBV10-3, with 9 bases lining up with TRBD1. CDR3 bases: TGTGCCATCAGTGAGTACCGCCCGGGACAGGGCGTCAAACCCGGGGAGCTGTTTTTT. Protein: CAISEYRPGQGVKPGELFF.